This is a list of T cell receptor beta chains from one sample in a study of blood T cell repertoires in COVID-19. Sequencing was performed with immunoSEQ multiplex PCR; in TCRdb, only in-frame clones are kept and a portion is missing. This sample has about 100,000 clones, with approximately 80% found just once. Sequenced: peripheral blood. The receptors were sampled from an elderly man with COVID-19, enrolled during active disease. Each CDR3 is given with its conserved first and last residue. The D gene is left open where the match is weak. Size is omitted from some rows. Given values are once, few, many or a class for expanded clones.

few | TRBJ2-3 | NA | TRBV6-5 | CASSSRGRADTQYF
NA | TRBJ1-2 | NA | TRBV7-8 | CASSRDIGQYYGYTF
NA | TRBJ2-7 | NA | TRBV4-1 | CASSQGAFYEQYF
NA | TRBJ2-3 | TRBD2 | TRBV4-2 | CASSQGRGGIDTQYF
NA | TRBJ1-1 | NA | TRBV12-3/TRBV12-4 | CASSRRGNTEAFF
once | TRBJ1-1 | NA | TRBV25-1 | CASSPGGWARNTEAFF
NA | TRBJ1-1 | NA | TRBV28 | CASSFLENTEAFF
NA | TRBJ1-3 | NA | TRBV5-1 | CASSLDGQTGNTIYF
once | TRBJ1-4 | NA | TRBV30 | CAWRIPGEREKLFF
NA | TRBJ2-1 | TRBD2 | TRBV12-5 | CASVRTSGGTFLGEQFF
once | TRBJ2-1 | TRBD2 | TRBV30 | CAWSRGGREFF
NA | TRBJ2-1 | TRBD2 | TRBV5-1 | CASSSASGRGYNEQFF
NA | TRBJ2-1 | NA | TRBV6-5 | CASRIDGSNEQFF
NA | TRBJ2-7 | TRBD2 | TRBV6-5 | CASSYSSSGSYEQYF
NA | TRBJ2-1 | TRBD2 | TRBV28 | CASSLPGGPGNEQFF
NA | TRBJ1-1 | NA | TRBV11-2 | CASSFVGQVTEAFF
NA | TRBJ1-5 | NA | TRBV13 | CASSLYRDQPQHF
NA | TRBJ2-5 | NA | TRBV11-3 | CASSLRGAKTQYF
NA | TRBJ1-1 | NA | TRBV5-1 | CASRFDWGQNTEAFF
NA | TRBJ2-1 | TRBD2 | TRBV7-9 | CASSPSPVGTRSNEQFF
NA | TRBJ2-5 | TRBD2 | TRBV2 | CASSRGLAQETQYF
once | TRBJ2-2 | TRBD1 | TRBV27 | CASSGDRGSVTGELFF
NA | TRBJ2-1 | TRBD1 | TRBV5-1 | CASRSGTETYNEQFF
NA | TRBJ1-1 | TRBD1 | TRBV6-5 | CASSYDADAGGSEAFF
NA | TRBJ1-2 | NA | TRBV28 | CASSLWPGGYTF
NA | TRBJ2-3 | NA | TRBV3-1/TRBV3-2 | CASSKQGRFDTQYF
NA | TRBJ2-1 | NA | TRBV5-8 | CASSLEGGVYNEQFF
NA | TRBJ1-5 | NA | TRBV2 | CASSDPQAVSNQPQHF
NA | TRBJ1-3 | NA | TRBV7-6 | CASSPRQASGNTIYF
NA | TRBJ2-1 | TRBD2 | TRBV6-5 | CASSRTSGYNEQFF
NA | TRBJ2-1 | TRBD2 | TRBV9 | CASSVAGGPLFF
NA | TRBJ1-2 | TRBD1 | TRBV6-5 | CASGRQGNIYGYTF
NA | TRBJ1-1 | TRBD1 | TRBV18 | CASSPRQGNTEAFF
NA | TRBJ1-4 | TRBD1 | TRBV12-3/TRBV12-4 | CASSPRQGEKLFF
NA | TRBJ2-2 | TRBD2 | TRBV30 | CAWTRGLAGTGELFF
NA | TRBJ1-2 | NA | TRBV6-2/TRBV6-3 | CASSDQGLGYTF
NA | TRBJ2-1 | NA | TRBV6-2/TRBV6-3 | CASSSPLRSGHSNNEQFF
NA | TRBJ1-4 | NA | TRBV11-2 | CASSLAPLDTATNEKLFF
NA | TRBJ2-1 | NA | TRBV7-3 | CASSWVRGNEQFF
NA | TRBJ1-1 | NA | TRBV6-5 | CASRDQGRTEAFF
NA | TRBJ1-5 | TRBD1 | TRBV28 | CASSLRQGLNQPQHF
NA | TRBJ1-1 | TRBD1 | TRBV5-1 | CASSQPGQGVNTEAFF
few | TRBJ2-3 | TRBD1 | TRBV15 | CATSKGQGWGDTQYF
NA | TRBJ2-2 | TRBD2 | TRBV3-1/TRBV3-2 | CASSQWERESGELFF